This note documents a single T cell receptor (beta chain) sequence. No antigen is known for it. Primers for the PCR totalled 60 Vbeta and 13 Jbeta. Measured with immunoSEQ multiplex PCR; TCRdb has only the in-frame clones, and not every one. The sample holds about 140,000 clones, roughly 68% seen once. This entry is derived from a study of cytomegalovirus exposure and HLA in healthy donors. Across the whole study: Inside one of the first data releases sat about 85 million unique TCRs taken from HLA-typed donors.

Study-level results: Most of the TCR beta V segments (in an earlier analysis) were productive either about 87% or about 30% of the time. Sequencing likely caused a cluster of highly shared sequence variants.

With 3 bases removed from V and 4 bases from J, the gap between germline ends came to 9 bases. CDR3 length equals 13 residues. The germline gives CDR1 MNHNS, CDR2 SASEGT. The rearrangement uses TRBV6-1 and TRBJ1-1; D remains ambiguous. Sequenced input: PBMCs. This TCR derives from a man aged 30-40 years in good health and CMV-seropositive. CDR3 amino acids: CASSEAVSTEAFF. The CDR3 bases are TGTGCCAGCAGTGAGGCAGTAAGCACTGAAGCTTTCTTT.